The entry below describes one TCR beta chain. Its antigen is currently unknown. Data came from immunoSEQ multiplex PCR; TCRdb stores just in-frame clones and leaves some out. The sample consists of more than 70,000 clones, roughly 80% of them appearing once. Germline V gives CDR1 SGHDN, CDR2 FVKESK. Trimming removed 1 base from V and 7 bases from J, with 5 bases in between. This CDR3 contains 12 residues. The sample is drawn from a study of graft-versus-host responses after intestinal transplantation. Study at large: Recipients uniformly received anti-thymocyte globulin induction, followed by tacrolimus and steroids for around 3 years. Study-wide results and caveats: Researchers found peak circulating GvH clone levels linked to early post-transplant HvG declines. Recipient-marrow GvH clones were detected, some having first appeared in ileum or blood.

V gene TRBV14 combines with J gene TRBJ2-1; no firm D call. The sample consisted of unstimulated CD4+ T cells sorted from spleen or lymph node cells, taken before intestinal transplant. This sequence was found in a human donor who received an intestinal transplant. The CDR3 DNA follows: TGTGCCAGCAGCCAAGGACTTAATGAGCAGTTCTTC. This encodes CASSQGLNEQFF.